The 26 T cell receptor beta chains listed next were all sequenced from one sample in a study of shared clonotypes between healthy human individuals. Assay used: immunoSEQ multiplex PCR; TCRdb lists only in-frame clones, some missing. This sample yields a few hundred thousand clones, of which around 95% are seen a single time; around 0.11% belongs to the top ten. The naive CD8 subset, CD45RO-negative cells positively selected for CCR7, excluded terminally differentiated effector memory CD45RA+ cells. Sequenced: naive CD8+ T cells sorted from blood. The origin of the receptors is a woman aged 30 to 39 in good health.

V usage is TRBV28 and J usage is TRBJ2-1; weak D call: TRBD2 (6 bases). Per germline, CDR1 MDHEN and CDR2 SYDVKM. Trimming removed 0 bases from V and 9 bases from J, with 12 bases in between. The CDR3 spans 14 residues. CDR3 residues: CASSLWTRSGEQFF. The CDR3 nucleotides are TGTGCCAGCAGTTTATGGACTAGGTCCGGTGAGCAGTTCTTC.

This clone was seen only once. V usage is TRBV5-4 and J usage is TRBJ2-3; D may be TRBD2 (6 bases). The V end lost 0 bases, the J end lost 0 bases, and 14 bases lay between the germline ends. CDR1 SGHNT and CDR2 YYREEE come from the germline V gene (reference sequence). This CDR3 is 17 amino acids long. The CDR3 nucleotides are TGTGCCAGCAGCTTGGGCACCGTAGCGGCTAGCACAGATACGCAGTATTTT. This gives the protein CASSLGTVAASTDTQYF.

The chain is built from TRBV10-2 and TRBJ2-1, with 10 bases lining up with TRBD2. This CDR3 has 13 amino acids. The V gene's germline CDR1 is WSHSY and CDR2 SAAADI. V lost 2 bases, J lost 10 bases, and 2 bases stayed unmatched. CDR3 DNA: TGCGCCAGCAGTGAGGTGGGACTAGCGGAGCAGTTCTTC. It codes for CASSEVGLAEQFF.

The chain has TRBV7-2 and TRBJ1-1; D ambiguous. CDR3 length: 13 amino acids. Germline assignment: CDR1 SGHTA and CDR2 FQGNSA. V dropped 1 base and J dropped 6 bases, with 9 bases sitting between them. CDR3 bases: TGTGCCAGCAGCTTAGTCACGGTTCCTGAAGCTTTCTTT. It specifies CASSLVTVPEAFF.

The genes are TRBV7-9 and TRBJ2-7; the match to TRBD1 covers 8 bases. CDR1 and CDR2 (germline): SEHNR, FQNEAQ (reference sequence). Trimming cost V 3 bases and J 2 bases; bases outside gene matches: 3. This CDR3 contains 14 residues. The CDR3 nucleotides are TGTGCCAGCAGCTTCCGGGACAGGCCCTACGAGCAGTACTTC. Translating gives CASSFRDRPYEQYF.

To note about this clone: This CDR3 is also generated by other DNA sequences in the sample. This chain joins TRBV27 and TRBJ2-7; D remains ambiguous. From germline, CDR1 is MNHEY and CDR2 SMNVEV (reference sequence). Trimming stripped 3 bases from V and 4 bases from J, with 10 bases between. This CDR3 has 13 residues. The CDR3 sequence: CASSLGRPYEQYF. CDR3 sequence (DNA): TGTGCCAGCAGTTTGGGCAGACCGTACGAGCAGTACTTC.

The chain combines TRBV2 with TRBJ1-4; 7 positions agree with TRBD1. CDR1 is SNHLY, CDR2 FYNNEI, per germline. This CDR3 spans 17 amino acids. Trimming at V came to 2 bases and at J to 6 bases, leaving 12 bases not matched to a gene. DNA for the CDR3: TGTGCCAGCAGTGAACATCCCGGTGGAGGGGGCGATGAAAAACTGTTTTTT. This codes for CASSEHPGGGGDEKLFF.

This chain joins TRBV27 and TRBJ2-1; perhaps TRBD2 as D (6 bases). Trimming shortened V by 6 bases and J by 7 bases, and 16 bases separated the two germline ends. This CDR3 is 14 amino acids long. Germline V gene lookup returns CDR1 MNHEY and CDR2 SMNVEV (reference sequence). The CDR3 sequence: CASRPGGAGNEQFF. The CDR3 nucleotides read TGTGCCAGCAGGCCCGGAGGGGCTGGTAATGAGCAGTTCTTC.

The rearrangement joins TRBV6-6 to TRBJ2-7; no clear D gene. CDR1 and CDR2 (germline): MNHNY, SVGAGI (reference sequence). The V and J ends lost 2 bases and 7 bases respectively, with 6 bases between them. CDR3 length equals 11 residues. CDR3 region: CASSYLEEQYF. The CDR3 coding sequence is TGTGCCAGCAGTTACCTTGAAGAGCAGTACTTC.

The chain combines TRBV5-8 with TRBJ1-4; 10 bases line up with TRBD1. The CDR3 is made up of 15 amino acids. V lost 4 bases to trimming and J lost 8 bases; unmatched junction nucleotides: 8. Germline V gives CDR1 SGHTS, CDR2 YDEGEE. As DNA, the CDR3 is TGTGCCAGCAGCCCCGGGACAGGGGAACAAGAAAAACTGTTTTTT. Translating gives CASSPGTGEQEKLFF.

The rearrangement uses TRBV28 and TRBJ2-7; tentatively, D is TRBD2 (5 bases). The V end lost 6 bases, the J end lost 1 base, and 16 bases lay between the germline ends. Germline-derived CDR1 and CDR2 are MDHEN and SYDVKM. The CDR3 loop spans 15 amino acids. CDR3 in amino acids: CASSRDDGGSYEQYF. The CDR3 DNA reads TGTGCCAGCAGCCGCGACGATGGCGGGTCCTACGAGCAGTACTTC. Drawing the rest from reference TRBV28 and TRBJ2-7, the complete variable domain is DVKVTQSSRYLVKRTGEKVFLECVQDMDHENMFWYRQDPGLGLRLIYFSYDVKMKEKGDIPEGYSVSREKKERFSLILESASTNQTSMYLCASSRDDGGSYEQYFGPGTRLTVT.

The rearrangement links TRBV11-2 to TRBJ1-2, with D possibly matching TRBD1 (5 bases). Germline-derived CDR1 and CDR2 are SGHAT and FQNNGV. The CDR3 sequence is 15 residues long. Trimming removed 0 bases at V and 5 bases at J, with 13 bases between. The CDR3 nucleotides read TGTGCCAGCAGCTTAGACCTTGGGGGAATATATGGCTACACCTTC. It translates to CASSLDLGGIYGYTF.

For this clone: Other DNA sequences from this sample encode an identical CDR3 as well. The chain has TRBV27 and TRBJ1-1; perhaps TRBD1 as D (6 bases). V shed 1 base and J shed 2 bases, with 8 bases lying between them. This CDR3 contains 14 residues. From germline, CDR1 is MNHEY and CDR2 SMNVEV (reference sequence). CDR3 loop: CASSLWGLNTEAFF. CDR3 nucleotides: TGTGCCAGCAGTTTATGGGGGCTCAACACTGAAGCTTTCTTT.

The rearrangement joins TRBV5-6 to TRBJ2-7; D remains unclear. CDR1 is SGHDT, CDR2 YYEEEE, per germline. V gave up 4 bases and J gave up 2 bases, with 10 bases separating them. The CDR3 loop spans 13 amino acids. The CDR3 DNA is TGTGCCAGCAGCCTTGGGCCCACCTACGAGCAGTACTTC. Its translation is CASSLGPTYEQYF.

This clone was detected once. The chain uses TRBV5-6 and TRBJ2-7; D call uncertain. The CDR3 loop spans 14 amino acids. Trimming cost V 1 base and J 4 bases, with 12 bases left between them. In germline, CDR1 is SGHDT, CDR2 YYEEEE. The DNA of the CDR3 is TGTGCCAGCAGCTTGAGCTCCGGCAGGTACGAGCAGTACTTC. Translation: CASSLSSGRYEQYF.

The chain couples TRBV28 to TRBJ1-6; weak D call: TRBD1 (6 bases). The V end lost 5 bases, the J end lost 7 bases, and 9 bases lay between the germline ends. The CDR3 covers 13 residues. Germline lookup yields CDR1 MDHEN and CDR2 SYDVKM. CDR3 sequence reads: CASSITGNSPLHF. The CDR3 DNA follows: TGTGCCAGCAGTATAACAGGGAATTCACCCCTCCACTTT.

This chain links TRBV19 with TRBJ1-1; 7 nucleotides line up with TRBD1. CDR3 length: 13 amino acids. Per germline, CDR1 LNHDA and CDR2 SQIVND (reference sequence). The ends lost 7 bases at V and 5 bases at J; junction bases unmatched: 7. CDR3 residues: CASTYTGETEAFF. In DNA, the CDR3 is TGTGCCAGTACCTATACAGGGGAAACTGAAGCTTTCTTT.

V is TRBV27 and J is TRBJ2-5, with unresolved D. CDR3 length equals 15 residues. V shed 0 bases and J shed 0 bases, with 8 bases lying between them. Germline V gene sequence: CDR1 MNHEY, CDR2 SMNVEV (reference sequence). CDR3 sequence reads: CASSLSAGHQETQYF. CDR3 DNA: TGTGCCAGCAGTTTATCGGCAGGACACCAAGAGACCCAGTACTTC.

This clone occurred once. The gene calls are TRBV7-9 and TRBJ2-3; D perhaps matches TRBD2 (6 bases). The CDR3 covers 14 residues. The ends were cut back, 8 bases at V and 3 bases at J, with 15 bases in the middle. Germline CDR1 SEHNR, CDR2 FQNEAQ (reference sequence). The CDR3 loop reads CASGSGTLTDTQYF. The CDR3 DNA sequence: TGTGCCAGCGGGTCCGGGACTTTAACAGATACGCAGTATTTT.

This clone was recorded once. Here the CDR3 reads CARSFREFGDTQYF. CDR3 DNA: TGTGCCAGAAGCTTTCGGGAGTTTGGAGATACGCAGTATTTT. The chain employs TRBV5-3 and TRBJ2-3; perhaps TRBD2 as D (6 bases). TRBV5-3 is an ORF; its function is uncertain. The CDR3 sequence is 14 residues long. The ends were cut back, 2 bases at V and 5 bases at J, with 12 bases in the middle.

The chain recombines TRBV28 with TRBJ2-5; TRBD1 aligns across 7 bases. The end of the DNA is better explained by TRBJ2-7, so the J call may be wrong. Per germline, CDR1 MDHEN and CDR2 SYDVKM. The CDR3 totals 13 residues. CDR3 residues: CASSFLGQSEQYF. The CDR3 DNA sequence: TGTGCCAGCAGTTTTTTGGGACAGAGCGAGCAGTACTTC.

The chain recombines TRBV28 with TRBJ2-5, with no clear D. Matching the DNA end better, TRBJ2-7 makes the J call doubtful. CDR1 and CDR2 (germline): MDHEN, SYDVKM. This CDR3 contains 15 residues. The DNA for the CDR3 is TGTGCCAGCAGTTTATTCAAGATCCGTTCCTACGAGCAGTACTTC. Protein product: CASSLFKIRSYEQYF.

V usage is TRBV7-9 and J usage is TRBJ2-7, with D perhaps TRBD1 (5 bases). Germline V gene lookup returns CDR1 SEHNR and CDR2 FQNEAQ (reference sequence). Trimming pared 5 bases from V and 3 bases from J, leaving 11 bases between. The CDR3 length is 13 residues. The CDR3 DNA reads TGTGCCAGCAGCCCAGGGCCCTACTACGAGCAGTACTTC. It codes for CASSPGPYYEQYF.

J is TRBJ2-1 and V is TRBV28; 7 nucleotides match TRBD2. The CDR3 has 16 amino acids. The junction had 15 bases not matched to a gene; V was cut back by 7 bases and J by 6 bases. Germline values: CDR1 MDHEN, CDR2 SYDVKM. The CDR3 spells CASTTRWRERGNEQFF. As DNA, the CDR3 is TGTGCCAGCACCACTCGGTGGCGGGAGAGGGGCAATGAGCAGTTCTTC.

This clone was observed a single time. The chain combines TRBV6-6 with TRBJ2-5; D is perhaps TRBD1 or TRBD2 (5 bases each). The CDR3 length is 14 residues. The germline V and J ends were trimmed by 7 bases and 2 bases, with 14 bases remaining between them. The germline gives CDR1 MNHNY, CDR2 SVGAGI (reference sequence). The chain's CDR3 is CASTNRGFQETQYF. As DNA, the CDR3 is TGTGCCAGCACCAACCGGGGCTTTCAAGAGACCCAGTACTTC.

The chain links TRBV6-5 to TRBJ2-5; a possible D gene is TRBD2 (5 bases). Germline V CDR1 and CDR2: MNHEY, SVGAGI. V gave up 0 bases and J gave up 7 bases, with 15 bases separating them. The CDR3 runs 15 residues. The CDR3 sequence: CASSYSQEALGTQYF. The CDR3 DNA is TGTGCCAGCAGTTACTCGCAGGAGGCTTTAGGGACCCAGTACTTC.